This TCR beta chain is from a study of CD8+ T cells in alopecia areata. Study results and limitations: Normal skin's resident alphabeta T cells are also sequenced in scalp samples.

CD4+ cells underwent sorting into CD25+CD127- cells for several patients. Patients with alopecia areata provided lesional scalp punch biopsies as well as peripheral blood. Using a FACSAria, the CD4+ and CD8+ T cells were sorted from the PBMCs. A remark on this clone: Its antigen is not identified.

V shed 0 bases and J shed 3 bases, with 12 bases lying between them. CDR3 size: 16 residues. Germline V lookup: CDR1 MNHNY, CDR2 SVGAGI (reference sequence). RNA, once extracted, was reverse transcribed into cDNA for use as the sequencing template. Method: immunoSEQ multiplex PCR; TCRdb's copy keeps in-frame clones and lacks some. Altogether roughly 20,000 clones are present, roughly 60% being singletons, with the ten largest covering 3.5% to 5.5%. The chain carries TRBV6-6 and TRBJ1-3; tentatively, D is TRBD1 (6 bases). Sequenced material: CD4+ Tregs sorted from blood. The receptor was derived from a human donor with alopecia areata. The CDR3 sequence: CASSYSGGPLGNTIYF. In DNA, the CDR3 is TGTGCCAGCAGTTACTCGGGGGGCCCGCTTGGAAACACCATATATTTT.